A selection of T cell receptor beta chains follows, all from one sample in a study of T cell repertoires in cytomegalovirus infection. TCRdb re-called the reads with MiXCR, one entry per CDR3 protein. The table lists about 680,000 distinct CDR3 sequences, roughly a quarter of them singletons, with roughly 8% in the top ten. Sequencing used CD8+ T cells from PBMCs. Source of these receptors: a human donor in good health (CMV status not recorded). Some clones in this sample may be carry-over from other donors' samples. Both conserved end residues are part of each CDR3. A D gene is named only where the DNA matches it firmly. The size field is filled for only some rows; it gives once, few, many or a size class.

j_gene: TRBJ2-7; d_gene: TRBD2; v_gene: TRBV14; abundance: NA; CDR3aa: CASRTSGGPYEQYF; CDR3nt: TGTGCCAGCAGGACCAGCGGGGGACCCTACGAGCAGTACTTC
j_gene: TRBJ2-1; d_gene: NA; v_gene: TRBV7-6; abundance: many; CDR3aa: CASSLSSDSFYNEQFF; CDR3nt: TGTGCCAGCAGCCTAAGCTCGGACAGTTTCTACAATGAGCAGTTCTTC
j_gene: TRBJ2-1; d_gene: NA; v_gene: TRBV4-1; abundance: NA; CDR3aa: CASSQERILVDEQCF; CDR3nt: TGCGCCAGCAGCCAAGAGCGGATCCTTGTGGATGAGCAGTGCTTC
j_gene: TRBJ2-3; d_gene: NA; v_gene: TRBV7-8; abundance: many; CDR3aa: CASSSSSVREDTQYF; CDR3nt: TGTGCCAGCAGTTCCTCCTCGGTTCGGGAAGATACGCAGTATTTT
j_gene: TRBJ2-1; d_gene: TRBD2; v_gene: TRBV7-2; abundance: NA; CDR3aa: CASSFTSGVFSYNEQFF; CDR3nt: TGTGCCAGCAGCTTCACTAGCGGGGTCTTTTCCTACAATGAGCAGTTCTTC
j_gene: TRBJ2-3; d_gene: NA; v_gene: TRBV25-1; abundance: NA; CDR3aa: CASSESQEGAQYF; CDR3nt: TGTGCCAGCAGTGAGTCACAGGAGGGGGCGCAGTATTTT
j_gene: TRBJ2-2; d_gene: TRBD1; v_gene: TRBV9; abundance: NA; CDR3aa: CASSDGQGYSTGELFF; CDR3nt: TGTGCCAGCAGCGACGGACAGGGTTATTCCACCGGGGAGCTGTTTTTT
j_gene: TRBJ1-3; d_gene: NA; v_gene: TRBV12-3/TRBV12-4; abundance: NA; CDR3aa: CASSGAFGTDSGNTIYF; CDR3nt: TGTGCCAGCAGTGGGGCATTTGGGACTGACTCTGGAAACACCATATATTTT
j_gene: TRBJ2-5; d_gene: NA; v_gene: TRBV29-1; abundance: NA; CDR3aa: CSIDGWGGQQETQYF; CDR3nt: TGCAGCATTGACGGGTGGGGGGGACAGCAAGAGACCCAGTACTTC
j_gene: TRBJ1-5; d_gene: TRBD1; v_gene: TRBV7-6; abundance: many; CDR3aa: CASSLAPRTGKGKPQHF; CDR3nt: TGTGCCAGCAGCTTAGCCCCCAGGACAGGGAAGGGGAAGCCCCAGCATTTT
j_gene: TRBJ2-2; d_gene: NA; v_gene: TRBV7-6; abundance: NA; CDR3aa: CASSLFPGGSGELFF; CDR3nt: TGTGCCAGCAGCCTCTTCCCTGGAGGGAGCGGGGAGCTGTTTTTT
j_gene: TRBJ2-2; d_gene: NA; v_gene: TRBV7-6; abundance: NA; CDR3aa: CASSLAGINTGELFF; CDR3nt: TGTGCCAGCAGCTTAGCGGGAATCAACACCGGGGAGCTGTTTTTT
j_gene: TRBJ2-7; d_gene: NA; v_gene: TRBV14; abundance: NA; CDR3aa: CASSQLGNQYEQYF; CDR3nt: TGTGCCAGCAGCCAACTAGGCAACCAATACGAGCAGTACTTC
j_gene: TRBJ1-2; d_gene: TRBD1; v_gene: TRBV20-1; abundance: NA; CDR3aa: CSARGLGRGEYGYTF; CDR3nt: TGCAGTGCTAGAGGCCTGGGCAGGGGGGAGTATGGCTACACCTTC
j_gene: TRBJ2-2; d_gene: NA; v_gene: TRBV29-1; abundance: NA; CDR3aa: CSVRDRQAGELFF; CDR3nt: TGCAGCGTCAGGGACCGTCAGGCCGGGGAGCTGTTTTTT
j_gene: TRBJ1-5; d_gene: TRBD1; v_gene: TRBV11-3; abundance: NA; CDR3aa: CATHPTWTGHNQPQHF; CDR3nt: TGTGCCACTCACCCTACCTGGACAGGCCATAATCAGCCCCAGCATTTT
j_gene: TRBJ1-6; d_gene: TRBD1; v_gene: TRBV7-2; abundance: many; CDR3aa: CASSTTGTGGSPLHF; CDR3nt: TGTGCCAGCAGCACCACCGGGACAGGGGGATCACCCCTCCACTTT
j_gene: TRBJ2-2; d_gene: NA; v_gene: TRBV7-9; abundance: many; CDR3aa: CASSFSGLNTGELFF; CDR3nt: TGTGCCAGCAGCTTTTCCGGATTGAACACCGGGGAGCTGTTTTTT
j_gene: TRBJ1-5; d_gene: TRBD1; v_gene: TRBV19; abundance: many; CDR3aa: CASRAVGTGSNQPQHF; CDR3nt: TGTGCCAGTAGAGCAGTCGGGACAGGGAGCAATCAGCCCCAGCATTTT
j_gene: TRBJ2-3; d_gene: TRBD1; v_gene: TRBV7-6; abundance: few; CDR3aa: CASTLTGSTDTQYF; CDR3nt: TGTGCCAGCACCCTGACAGGGAGCACAGATACGCAGTATTTT
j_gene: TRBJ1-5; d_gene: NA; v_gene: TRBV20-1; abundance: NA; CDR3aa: CSARSRVGNRPQHF; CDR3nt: TGCAGTGCTAGAAGCAGGGTTGGCAATCGGCCCCAGCATTTT
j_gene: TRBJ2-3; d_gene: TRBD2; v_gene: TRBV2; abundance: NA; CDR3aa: CASPSGGKDTQYF; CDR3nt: TGTGCCAGCCCTAGCGGGGGGAAGGATACGCAGTATTTT
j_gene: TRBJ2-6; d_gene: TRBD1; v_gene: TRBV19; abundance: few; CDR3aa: CASTQTGSGANVLTF; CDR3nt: TGTGCCAGTACCCAGACAGGGTCTGGGGCCAACGTCCTGACTTTC
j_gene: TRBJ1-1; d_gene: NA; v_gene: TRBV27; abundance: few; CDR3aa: CASSRGSRTEAFF; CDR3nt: TGTGCCAGCAGCAGAGGGAGTAGGACTGAAGCTTTCTTT
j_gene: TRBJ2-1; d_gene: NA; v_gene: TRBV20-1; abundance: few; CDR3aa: CGAAVGGNEQFF; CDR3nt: TGCGGTGCTGCAGTCGGAGGCAATGAGCAGTTCTTC
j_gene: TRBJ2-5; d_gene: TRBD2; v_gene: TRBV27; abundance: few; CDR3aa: CASSSLTSGGLTRPQYF; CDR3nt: TGTGCCAGCAGTTCGCTGACTAGCGGGGGGCTCACGAGGCCCCAGTACTTC
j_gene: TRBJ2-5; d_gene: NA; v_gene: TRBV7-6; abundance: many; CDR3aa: CASSSGRDTETQYF; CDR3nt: TGTGCCAGCAGCTCCGGCAGGGACACAGAGACCCAGTACTTC
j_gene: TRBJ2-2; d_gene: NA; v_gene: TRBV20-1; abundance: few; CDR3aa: CSAKGVRELFF; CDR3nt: TGCAGTGCAAAAGGGGTCCGGGAGCTGTTTTTT
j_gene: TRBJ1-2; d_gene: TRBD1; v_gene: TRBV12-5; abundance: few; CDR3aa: CASGLVPGGFYGYTF; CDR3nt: TGTGCTAGTGGTTTGGTACCAGGGGGTTTCTATGGCTACACCTTC
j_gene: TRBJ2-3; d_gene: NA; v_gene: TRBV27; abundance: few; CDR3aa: CASSLWSGGTDTQYF; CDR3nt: TGTGCCAGCAGTTTATGGTCTGGGGGCACAGATACGCAGTATTTT
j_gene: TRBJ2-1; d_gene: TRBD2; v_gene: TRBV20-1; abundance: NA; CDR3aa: CSAGPQSEPGLALYRENNEQFF; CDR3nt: TGCAGTGCTGGACCCCAATCGGAACCGGGACTAGCGCTATACCGAGAGAACAATGAGCAGTTCTTC
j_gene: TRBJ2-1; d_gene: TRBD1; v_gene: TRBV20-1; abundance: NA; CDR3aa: CSARIGDRGLEQFF; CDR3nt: TGCAGTGCTAGAATAGGAGACAGGGGGCTTGAGCAGTTCTTC
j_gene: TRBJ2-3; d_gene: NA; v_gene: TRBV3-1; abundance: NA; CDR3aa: CASSQDGGPAGDTQYF; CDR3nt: TGTGCCAGCAGCCAAGACGGGGGGCCCGCCGGAGATACGCAGTATTTT
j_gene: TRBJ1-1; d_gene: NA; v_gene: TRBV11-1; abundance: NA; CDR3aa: CASSFPGHIGGMNTEAFF; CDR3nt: TGTGCCAGCAGCTTCCCAGGGCATATTGGAGGTATGAACACTGAAGCTTTCTTT
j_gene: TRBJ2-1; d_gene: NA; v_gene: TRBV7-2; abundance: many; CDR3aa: CASSLDRGSIPNEQFF; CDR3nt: TGTGCCAGCAGCTTAGATCGGGGATCAATTCCCAATGAGCAGTTCTTC
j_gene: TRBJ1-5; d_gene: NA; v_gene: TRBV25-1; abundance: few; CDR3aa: CASSDQWEAQPQHF; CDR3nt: TGTGCCAGCAGTGATCAATGGGAGGCTCAGCCCCAGCATTTT
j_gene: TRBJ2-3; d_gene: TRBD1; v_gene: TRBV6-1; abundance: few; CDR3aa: CASSPLPGQGVTDTQYF; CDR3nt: TGTGCCAGCAGTCCTTTACCGGGACAGGGAGTCACAGATACGCAGTATTTT
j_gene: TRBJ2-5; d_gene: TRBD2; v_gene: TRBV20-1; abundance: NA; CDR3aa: CSAWGLAKVETQYF; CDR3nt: TGCAGTGCTTGGGGACTAGCGAAGGTAGAGACCCAGTACTTC
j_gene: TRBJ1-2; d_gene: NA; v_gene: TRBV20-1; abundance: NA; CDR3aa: CSIWTDYYGYTF; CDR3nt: TGCAGTATCTGGACTGACTACTATGGCTACACCTTC
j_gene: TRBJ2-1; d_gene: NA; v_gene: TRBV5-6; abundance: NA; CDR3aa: CVSSLADNEQFF; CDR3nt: TGTGTCAGCAGCTTAGCAGACAATGAGCAGTTCTTC
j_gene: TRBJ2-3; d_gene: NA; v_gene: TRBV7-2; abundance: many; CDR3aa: CASSLAGSFTDTQYF; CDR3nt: TGTGCCAGCAGCTTGGCCGGGTCCTTCACAGATACGCAGTATTTT
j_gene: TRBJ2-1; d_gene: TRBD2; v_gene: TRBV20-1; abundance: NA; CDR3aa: CSARELAGDYNEQFF; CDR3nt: TGCAGTGCTAGAGAGTTGGCGGGGGACTACAATGAGCAGTTCTTC
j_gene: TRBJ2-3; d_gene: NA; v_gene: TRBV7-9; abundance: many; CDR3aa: CASNRADTQYF; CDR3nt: TGTGCCAGCAACAGAGCAGATACGCAGTATTTT
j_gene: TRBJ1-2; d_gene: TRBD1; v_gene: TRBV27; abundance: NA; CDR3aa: CASSPSGQITYGYTF; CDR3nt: TGTGCCAGCAGCCCCTCGGGACAGATAACCTATGGCTACACCTTC
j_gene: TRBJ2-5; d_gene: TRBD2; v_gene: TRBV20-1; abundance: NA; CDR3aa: CSATEGRLAGGQRETQYF; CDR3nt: TGCAGTGCCACCGAGGGGAGACTAGCGGGGGGGCAACGGGAGACCCAGTACTTC
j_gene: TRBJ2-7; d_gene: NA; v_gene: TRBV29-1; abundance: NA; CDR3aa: CSVEQDVPYEQYF; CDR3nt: TGCAGCGTTGAACAGGACGTGCCCTACGAACAGTACTTC
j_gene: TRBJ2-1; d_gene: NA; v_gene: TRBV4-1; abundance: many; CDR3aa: CASSRRTGESSYNEQFF; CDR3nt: TGCGCCAGCAGCCGCCGGACTGGGGAGAGCTCCTACAATGAGCAGTTCTTC
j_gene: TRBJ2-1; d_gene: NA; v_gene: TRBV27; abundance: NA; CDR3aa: CASSFPGDYYNEQFF; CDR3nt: TGTGCCAGCAGTTTTCCGGGGGATTACTACAATGAGCAGTTCTTC
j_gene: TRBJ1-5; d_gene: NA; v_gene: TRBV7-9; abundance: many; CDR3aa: CASSLAKGYSNQPQHF; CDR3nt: TGTGCCAGCAGCTTAGCCAAGGGGTATAGCAATCAGCCCCAGCATTTT
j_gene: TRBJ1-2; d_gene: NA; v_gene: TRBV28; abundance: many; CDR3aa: CASSLYTRRSAGNYGYTF; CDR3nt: TGTGCCAGCAGTTTATATACCCGGAGGTCAGCGGGGAACTATGGCTACACCTTC